The present TCR beta chain was sequenced within a study of cytomegalovirus exposure and HLA in healthy donors. Study information: In an earlier analysis, around 120 million unique TCR beta sequences were found from about 180 million T cells.

As concerns this clone: Its target is not known.

Broader study findings: Associated with cytomegalovirus, according to the listing, were 150 to 200 TCR beta chains. Being productive about 90% or about 30% of the time was typical of most TCR beta V segments in an earlier analysis. A later analysis found TCR association rates differed by HLA locus, highest for DRB1 and lowest for HLA-C.

The germline V gene has CDR1 SGDLS and CDR2 YYNGEE. V lost 0 bases to trimming and J lost 3 bases, with 22 bases between them. This CDR3 comprises 18 residues. Researchers ran the PCR with 60 Vbeta and 13 Jbeta primers. TCRdb's table, derived via immunoSEQ multiplex PCR, lists solely in-frame clones and lacks some. The sample has 170,000 or so clones, roughly 75% seen once. Input material: PBMCs. This receptor was obtained from a woman aged 45-60 years in good health and CMV-seropositive. This chain joins TRBV9 and TRBJ2-7; D is perhaps TRBD1 (5 bases). The chain's CDR3 is CASSVVPSGQGSFYEQYF. In nucleotides, the CDR3 is TGTGCCAGCAGCGTAGTTCCTTCTGGGCAGGGTAGTTTCTACGAGCAGTACTTC.